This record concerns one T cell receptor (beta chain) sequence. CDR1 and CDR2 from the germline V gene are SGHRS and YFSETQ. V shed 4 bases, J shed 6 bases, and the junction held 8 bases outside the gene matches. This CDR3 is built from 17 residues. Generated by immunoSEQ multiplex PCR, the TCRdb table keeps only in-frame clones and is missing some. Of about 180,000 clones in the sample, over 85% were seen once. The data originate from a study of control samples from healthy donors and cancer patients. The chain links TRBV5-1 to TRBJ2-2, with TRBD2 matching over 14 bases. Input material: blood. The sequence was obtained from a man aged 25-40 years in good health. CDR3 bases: TGCGCCAGCAGCCCGGGACTAGCGGGAGATCGGGCCGGGGAGCTGTTTTTT. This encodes CASSPGLAGDRAGELFF.